This TCR beta chain was sequenced during a study of PD-1 blockade in classical Hodgkin lymphoma. Overall study results and limits: Relative to healthy donors, newly diagnosed patients reportedly had lower baseline TCR diversity, which was reported as lower still in relapsed/refractory patients. CD4+ TCR diversity, unlike CD8+, climbed significantly by C4D1. Diversity similar to that of newly diagnosed patients was seen at baseline in complete responders. Undefined causes, possibly disease activity or prior therapy, underlie the repertoire differences.

The CDR3 runs 14 residues. Trimming removed 5 bases at V and 2 bases at J, with 12 bases between. Germline V CDR1 and CDR2: MNHNS, SASEGT. Time point: cycle 4 day 1 (C4D1), after five to seven weeks of nivolumab. With no exception, relapse followed autologous stem cell transplantation in all patients, and brentuximab vedotin exposure varied. Comment on this clone: The antigen is unknown.

TCRdb's table, derived via immunoSEQ multiplex PCR, lists solely in-frame clones and lacks some. The sample lists fewer than 25,000 clones; about 81% were seen once. The receptor comes from a human donor with classical Hodgkin lymphoma. Sequenced here: peripheral blood mononuclear cells (PBMCs), sampled before the fourth cycle of nivolumab. This chain connects TRBV6-1 to TRBJ2-5; possibly TRBD2 for D (5 bases). Here the CDR3 DNA reads TGTGCCAGCAGTCTTTTCGAGGGTCAAGAGACCCAGTACTTC. Amino acid sequence: CASSLFEGQETQYF.